The next 20 T cell receptor beta chains were all read from a single sample in a study of blood T cell repertoires in COVID-19. Profiled with immunoSEQ multiplex PCR; TCRdb holds only in-frame clones, not every one. The sample yields under 70,000 clones, roughly 78% seen once. Sequencing was performed on peripheral blood. Source of these receptors: a human donor in a cohort sampled during active COVID-19.

This chain links TRBV6-5 with TRBJ1-1; perhaps TRBD1 as D (6 bases). V was pared by 6 bases and J by 2 bases, with 16 bases between. CDR3 length: 15 residues. CDR1 is MNHEY, CDR2 SVGAGI, per germline. CDR3 DNA sequence: TGTGCCAGCAGAACAACGGGACACGGTAACACTGAAGCTTTCTTT. Residues: CASRTTGHGNTEAFF.

The V and J genes are TRBV7-3 and TRBJ1-6; TRBD1 might be the D (5 bases). Trimming stripped 1 base from V and 7 bases from J, with 14 bases between. From germline, CDR1 is SGHTA and CDR2 FQGTGA. The CDR3 has 16 amino acids. The DNA of the CDR3 is TGTGCCAGCAGCTTAAGGGCAGGGCGGATGAATTCACCCCTCCACTTT. As protein: CASSLRAGRMNSPLHF.

The rearrangement uses TRBV7-9 and TRBJ2-1; TRBD2 matches 8 bases. The CDR3 totals 16 residues. Germline V lookup: CDR1 SEHNR, CDR2 FQNEAQ (reference sequence). Unmatched junction bases numbered 9, after V lost 3 bases and J lost 5 bases. The CDR3: CASSFLLGRGDNEQFF. The CDR3 DNA reads as TGTGCCAGCAGCTTTCTACTGGGGCGGGGGGACAATGAGCAGTTCTTC.

This chain connects TRBV7-2 to TRBJ2-7; D possibly corresponds to TRBD1 (6 bases). Germline V gives CDR1 SGHTA, CDR2 FQGNSA. The CDR3 runs 17 residues. V lost 5 bases, J lost 2 bases, and 22 bases lay in between. For the CDR3, the DNA is TGTGCCAGCAGCAATCAGGGGACGGGAAAAATAACCTACGAGCAGTACTTC. It encodes CASSNQGTGKITYEQYF.

The chain uses TRBV19 and TRBJ1-5, with D possibly being TRBD1 (5 bases). This CDR3 is 15 amino acids long. Trimming cost V 1 base and J 6 bases, with 13 bases left between them. In germline, CDR1 is LNHDA, CDR2 SQIVND (reference sequence). CDR3 sequence (DNA): TGTGCCAGTAGTATAGGTAGGGGATTTGGTCAGCCCCAGCATTTT. This codes for CASSIGRGFGQPQHF. Full variable domain (remainder filled in from reference TRBV19 and TRBJ1-5): DGGITQSPKYLFRKEGQNVTLSCEQNLNHDAMYWYRQDPGQGLRLIYYSQIVNDFQKGDIAEGYSVSREKKESFPLTVTSAQKNPTAFYLCASSIGRGFGQPQHFGDGTRLSIL.

The V and J genes are TRBV28 and TRBJ2-7; 14 bases align to TRBD2. This CDR3 region has 15 residues. The trim removed 6 bases at V and 9 bases at J, leaving 10 bases unmatched. Looked up from germline, CDR1 is MDHEN and CDR2 is SYDVKM. The CDR3 DNA sequence: TGTGCCAGCAGCCGACTAGCGGGAGGGCCGGAGGGGCAGTACTTC. Translating it yields CASSRLAGGPEGQYF.

This clone has just a few counts. CDR3 coding DNA: TGTGCCAGCAGCGCCGGACTGAGTTCTAATGAAAAACTGTTTTTT. Amino acids: CASSAGLSSNEKLFF. This rearrangement joins TRBV5-5 to TRBJ1-4, with unresolved D. CDR3 size: 15 residues. The V end lost 4 bases, the J end lost 3 bases, and 13 bases lay between the germline ends. Germline CDR1 and CDR2: SGHKS and YYEKEE (reference sequence).

This clone was picked up a small number of times. The chain carries TRBV28 and TRBJ1-2; 9 bases match TRBD1. Per the germline V gene, CDR1 is MDHEN and CDR2 is SYDVKM. Trimming at V came to 4 bases and at J to 1 base, leaving 7 bases not matched to a gene. This CDR3 region has 16 residues. For the CDR3, the DNA is TGTGCCAGCAGTTCGCCTAGGACAGGGGATAACTATGGCTACACCTTC. Translation gives CASSSPRTGDNYGYTF.

V usage is TRBV6-5 and J usage is TRBJ2-7, with 8 nucleotides matching TRBD1. V shed 10 bases, J shed 4 bases, and the junction held 6 bases outside the gene matches. This CDR3 has 12 residues. Germline loops: CDR1 MNHEY, CDR2 SVGAGI. The CDR3 loop reads CATRTGRYEQYF. Written as DNA, the CDR3 is TGTGCCACCCGGACAGGGAGGTACGAGCAGTACTTC.

The V call is TRBV20-1, the J call TRBJ1-2, with no clear D. Trimming pared 4 bases from V and 3 bases from J, leaving 6 bases between. The CDR3 is 11 amino acids. The germline gives CDR1 DFQATT, CDR2 SNEGSKA (reference sequence). The CDR3 coding sequence is TGCAGTGCTACCCGGGACTATGGCTACACCTTC. Residues: CSATRDYGYTF.

This chain connects TRBV4-3 to TRBJ1-2; D gene uncertain. The germline V and J ends were trimmed by 2 bases and 3 bases, with 13 bases remaining between them. This CDR3 spans 15 amino acids. Germline loops: CDR1 LGHNA, CDR2 YSLEER. Here the CDR3 reads CASSQRPGGDYGYTF. The CDR3 DNA reads TGCGCCAGCAGCCAACGGCCAGGCGGGGACTATGGCTACACCTTC.

This chain links TRBV2 with TRBJ2-4; TRBD2 agrees at 8 bases. Unmatched junction bases numbered 10, after V lost 3 bases and J lost 6 bases. This CDR3 region has 16 residues. Germline lookup yields CDR1 SNHLY and CDR2 FYNNEI. In DNA, the CDR3 is TGTGCCAGCAGTGACCCCACTAGCGGCCAGAGAAACATTCAGTACTTC. Amino acids: CASSDPTSGQRNIQYF.

The V gene is TRBV7-9, the J gene TRBJ1-2, with 10 bases identical to TRBD1. Germline V CDR1 and CDR2: SEHNR, FQNEAQ (reference sequence). The CDR3 covers 15 residues. After removal of 5 bases from V and 2 bases from J, the junction contained 5 bases not matched to a gene. CDR3 region: CASSPGTGVNYGYTF. In DNA form, the CDR3 reads TGTGCCAGCAGCCCAGGGACAGGGGTGAACTATGGCTACACCTTC.

CDR3 nucleotide sequence: TGTGCCAGCAGCGTGGGGACACTTGGAAACACCATATATTTT. Translation gives CASSVGTLGNTIYF. The rearrangement joins TRBV9 to TRBJ1-3, with a weak D call TRBD1 (6 bases). V was pared by 2 bases and J by 3 bases, with 9 bases between. The CDR3 length is 14 residues. Germline CDR1 SGDLS, CDR2 YYNGEE.

The V call is TRBV9, the J call TRBJ2-7, with D unclear. Trimming stripped 0 bases from V and 3 bases from J, with 7 bases between. The CDR3 runs to 13 residues. Germline CDR1 is SGDLS and CDR2 is YYNGEE. The DNA of the CDR3 is TGTGCCAGCAGCGTAGTACCCGGCTACGAGCAGTACTTC. This encodes CASSVVPGYEQYF. Full variable domain (missing parts from reference TRBV9 and TRBJ2-7): DSGVTQTPKHLITATGQRVTLRCSPRSGDLSVYWYQQSLDQGLQFLIQYYNGEERAKGNILERFSAQQFPDLHSELNLSSLELGDSALYFCASSVVPGYEQYFGPGTRLTVT.

This clone has a single count. The rearrangement uses TRBV6-2 or TRBV6-3 and TRBJ2-3; 14 bases are shared with TRBD2. The V segment lost 0 bases and the J segment 1 base; nucleotides outside the gene matches: 0. Germline CDR1 is MNHEY and CDR2 is SVGEGT. This CDR3 has 17 amino acids. CDR3 in amino acids: CASSYSTSGRGTDTQYF. CDR3 coding DNA: TGTGCCAGCAGTTACTCGACTAGCGGGAGGGGCACAGATACGCAGTATTTT.

The rearrangement uses TRBV6-6 and TRBJ1-3, with 11 bases that match TRBD1. The CDR3 consists of 15 residues. Germline CDR1 reads MNHNY; CDR2 reads SVGAGI (reference sequence). J was trimmed by 3 bases and V by 6 bases; bases with no gene match: 4. The CDR3 region is CASSGQGASGNTIYF. The CDR3, as DNA: TGTGCCAGCAGCGGACAGGGGGCGAGTGGAAACACCATATATTTT.

The rearrangement uses TRBV6-2 or TRBV6-3 and TRBJ2-3; 13 bases map to TRBD2. J lost 1 base, V lost 5 bases, and 6 bases had no gene match. Germline V gives CDR1 MNHEY, CDR2 SVGEGT. This CDR3 has 17 residues. The chain's CDR3 is CASSLLAGGPGTDTQYF. The DNA of the CDR3 is TGTGCCAGCAGTCTACTAGCGGGAGGGCCTGGCACAGATACGCAGTATTTT.

J is TRBJ1-6 and V is TRBV2; D remains ambiguous. Germline V gene data show CDR1 as SNHLY and CDR2 as FYNNEI. V was shortened by 3 bases and J by 7 bases, with 10 bases between the two germline ends. The length of the CDR3 is 14 residues. CDR3 loop: CASSEDLGNSPLHF. In nucleotides, the CDR3 is TGTGCCAGCAGTGAGGACTTGGGGAATTCACCCCTCCACTTT.

The chain couples TRBV12-3 or TRBV12-4 to TRBJ1-1, with D possibly TRBD1 on 5 matching bases. The V and J ends lost 6 bases and 0 bases respectively, with 8 bases between them. This CDR3 comprises 13 residues. CDR3 nucleotides: TGTGCCAGCAGAGTACAGGTGAACACTGAAGCTTTCTTT. Encoded protein: CASRVQVNTEAFF.